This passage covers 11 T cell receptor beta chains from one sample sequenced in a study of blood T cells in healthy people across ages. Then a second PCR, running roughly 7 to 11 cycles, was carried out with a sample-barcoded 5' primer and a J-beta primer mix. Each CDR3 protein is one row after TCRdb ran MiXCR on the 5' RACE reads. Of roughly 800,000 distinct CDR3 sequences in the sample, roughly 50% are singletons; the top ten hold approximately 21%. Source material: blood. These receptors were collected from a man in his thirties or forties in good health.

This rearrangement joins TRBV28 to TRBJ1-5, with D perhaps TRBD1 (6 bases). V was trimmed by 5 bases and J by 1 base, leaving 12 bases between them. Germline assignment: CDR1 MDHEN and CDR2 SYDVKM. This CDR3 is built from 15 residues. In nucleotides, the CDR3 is TGTGCCAGCAGTGAGGGACATCAGAGCAATCAGCCCCAGCATTTT. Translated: CASSEGHQSNQPQHF.

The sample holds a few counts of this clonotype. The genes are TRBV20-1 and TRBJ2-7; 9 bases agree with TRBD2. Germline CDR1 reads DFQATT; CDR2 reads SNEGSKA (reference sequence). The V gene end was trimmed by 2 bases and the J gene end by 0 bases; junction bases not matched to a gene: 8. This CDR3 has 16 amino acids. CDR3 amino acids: CSARILAGYSSYEQYF. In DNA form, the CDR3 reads TGCAGTGCTAGAATCCTAGCGGGATACAGCTCCTACGAGCAGTACTTC.

The CDR3 sequence is CASSLGGASYKEQYF. DNA of the CDR3: TGTGCCAGCAGCTTAGGTGGGGCCTCCTACAAGGAGCAGTACTTC. This rearrangement joins TRBV11-3 to TRBJ2-1, with a possible D match to TRBD1 (5 bases). The better agreement between TRBJ2-7 and the DNA end casts doubt on the J call. CDR1 SGHNT and CDR2 YENEEA come from the germline V gene. This CDR3 is built from 15 residues.

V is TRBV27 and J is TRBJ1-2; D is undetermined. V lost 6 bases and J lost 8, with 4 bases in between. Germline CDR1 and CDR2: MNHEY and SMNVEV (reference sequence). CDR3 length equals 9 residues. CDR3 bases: TGTGCCAGCAGCCCCGGCTACACCTTC. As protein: CASSPGYTF.

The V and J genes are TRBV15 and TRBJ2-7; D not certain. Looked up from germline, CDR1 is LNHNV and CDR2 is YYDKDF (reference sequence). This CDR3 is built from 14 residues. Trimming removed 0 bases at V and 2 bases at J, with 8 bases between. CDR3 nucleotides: TGTGCCACCAGCAGAGATACCCAAACCTACGAGCAGTACTTC. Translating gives CATSRDTQTYEQYF.

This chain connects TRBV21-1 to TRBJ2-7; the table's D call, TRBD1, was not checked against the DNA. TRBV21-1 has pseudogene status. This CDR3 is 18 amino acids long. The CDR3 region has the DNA TGTGCCAGCAGCGACTATGAAGGGCGGGGGTGGTCCTACAATGAGCAGTACTTC. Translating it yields CASSDYEGRGWSYNEQYF.

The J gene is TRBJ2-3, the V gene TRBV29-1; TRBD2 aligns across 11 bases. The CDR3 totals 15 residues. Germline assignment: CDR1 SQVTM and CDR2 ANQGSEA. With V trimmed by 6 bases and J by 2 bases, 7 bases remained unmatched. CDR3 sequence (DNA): TGCAGCGTCCTGAAGACTAGCGGGGTCACAGATACGCAGTATTTT. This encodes CSVLKTSGVTDTQYF.

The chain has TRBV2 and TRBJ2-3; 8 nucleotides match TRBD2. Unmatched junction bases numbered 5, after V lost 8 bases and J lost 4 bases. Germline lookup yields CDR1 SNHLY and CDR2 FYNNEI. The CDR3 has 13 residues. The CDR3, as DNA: TGTGCCAGCGAGGGCGGGAGGTCAGATACGCAGTATTTT. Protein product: CASEGGRSDTQYF.

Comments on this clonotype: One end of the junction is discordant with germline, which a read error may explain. The CDR3 is CSAPKMGWQMETQHF. DNA for the CDR3: TGCAGTGCTCCAAAAATGGGATGGCAGATGGAGACCCAGCACTTC. V and J are TRBV20-1 and TRBJ2-5; D is uncertain. CDR1 and CDR2 (germline): DFQATT, SNEGSKA (reference sequence). This CDR3 is 15 amino acids long.

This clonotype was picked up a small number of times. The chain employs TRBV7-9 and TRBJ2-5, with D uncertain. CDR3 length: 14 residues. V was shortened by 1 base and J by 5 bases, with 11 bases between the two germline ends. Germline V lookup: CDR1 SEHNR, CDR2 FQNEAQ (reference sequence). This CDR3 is CASSLGANPETQYF. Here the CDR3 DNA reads TGTGCCAGCAGCTTAGGCGCCAATCCGGAGACCCAGTACTTC.

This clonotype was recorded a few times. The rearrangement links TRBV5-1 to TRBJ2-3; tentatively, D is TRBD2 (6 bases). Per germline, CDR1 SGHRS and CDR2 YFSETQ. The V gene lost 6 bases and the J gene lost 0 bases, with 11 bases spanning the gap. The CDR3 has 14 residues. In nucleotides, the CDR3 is TGCGCCAGCATGTTGGGGACTAGCACAGATACGCAGTATTTT. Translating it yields CASMLGTSTDTQYF. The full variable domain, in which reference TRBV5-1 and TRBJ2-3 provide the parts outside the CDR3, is KAGVTQTPRYLIKTRGQQVTLSCSPISGHRSVSWYQQTPGQGLQFLFEYFSETQRNKGNFPGRFSGRQFSNSRSEMNVSTLELGDSALYLCASMLGTSTDTQYFGPGTRLTVL.